The 13 T cell receptor beta chains presented below share a single source sample, sequenced in a study of blood T cells in healthy people across ages (dated by TCRdb to 2014 to 2015). Libraries were made using 5' RACE. A second PCR of roughly 7 to 11 cycles was performed with a sample-barcoded 5' primer and a J-beta primer mix. TCRdb passed the public sequencing reads through fastp at Q25 and MiXCR, retaining productive beta sequences. Identical CDR3 protein sequences are pooled into one entry, listed with their most common genes and DNA. The sample table contains over 1,500,000 distinct CDR3 sequences; only one count was recorded for approximately 39% of them. The ten largest clones capture 23% of the sample. Sequenced sample: blood. Receptor source: a human donor in good health.

A note on this clonotype: At one boundary the junction diverges from the germline segment, which might be a read error. The chain links TRBV6-1 to TRBJ2-3; 8 nucleotides line up with TRBD1. The CDR3 is 18 amino acids. Germline CDR1 and CDR2: MNHNS and SASEGT. The chain's CDR3 is CAGSGQGLRGRSTDTQYF. The CDR3 nucleotides read TGTGCCGGCAGTGGACAGGGATTGCGAGGACGGTCAACAGATACGCAGTATTTT.

The chain is built from TRBV15 and TRBJ1-1; D is uncertain. The CDR3 loop spans 13 amino acids. Germline V gene sequence: CDR1 LNHNV, CDR2 YYDKDF (reference sequence). The V end was cut by 0 bases, the J end by 7 bases, with 9 bases between. The CDR3 DNA reads as TGTGCCACCAGCAGAGATATCGGGGTTGAAGCTTTCTTT. Protein sequence: CATSRDIGVEAFF.

The J gene is TRBJ2-7, the V gene TRBV5-5; D tentatively fits TRBD1 or TRBD2 (5 bases each). The CDR3 totals 14 residues. Trimming removed 4 bases at V and 2 bases at J, with 13 bases between. Per the germline V gene, CDR1 is SGHKS and CDR2 is YYEKEE (reference sequence). CDR3 amino acids: CASSPKGRAYEQYF. The CDR3 DNA reads TGTGCCAGCAGCCCCAAGGGGAGAGCCTACGAGCAGTACTTC.

Of note for this clonotype: This may be a read error, as it is one base from a much larger clone. The chain is built from TRBV7-2 and TRBJ2-7, with a possible D match to TRBD1 (6 bases). The J call may be in error: the DNA end matches TRBJ2-5 better. The CDR3 runs to 14 residues. CDR1 and CDR2 from the germline V gene are SGHTA and FQGNSA. CDR3 sequence reads: CANSFSTGRETQYF. CDR3 nucleotides: TGTGCCAACAGCTTTTCTACAGGGCGAGAGACCCAGTACTTC.

This chain uses TRBV7-9 with TRBJ2-6; D gene uncertain. V dropped 2 bases and J dropped 0 bases, with 11 bases sitting between them. Germline V gene lookup returns CDR1 SEHNR and CDR2 FQNEAQ (reference sequence). The CDR3 totals 17 residues. CDR3 protein: CASSLRVRSSGANVLTF. The CDR3 bases are TGTGCCAGCAGCTTAAGGGTCAGAAGCTCTGGGGCCAACGTCCTGACTTTC.

This clonotype was recorded a few times. V and J are TRBV4-2 and TRBJ1-2; TRBD1 aligns across 8 bases. The germline gives CDR1 LGHNA, CDR2 YNFKEQ. J gave up 4 bases and V 2 bases, and 9 bases lay outside the gene matches. The CDR3 is 16 amino acids. For the CDR3, the DNA is TGTGCCAGCAGCCAACGGACAGGGAGCGCTATCTATGGCTACACCTTC. This translates into CASSQRTGSAIYGYTF.

Concerning this clonotype itself: Relative to the germline gene, one junction end is altered; a read error may explain this. The J gene is TRBJ2-3, the V gene TRBV7-2; tentative D call: TRBD2 (5 bases). The CDR3 runs to 12 residues. CDR1 is SGHTA, CDR2 FQGNSA, per germline. The CDR3 protein is CAGSLDEGTQYF. In DNA, the CDR3 is TGTGCCGGCAGCTTAGATGAGGGTACGCAGTATTTT.

A few counts support this clonotype. CDR3: CASSYIRMNTEAFF. The CDR3 DNA follows: TGTGCCAGCAGTTATATAAGGATGAACACTGAAGCTTTCTTT. The chain carries TRBV6-2 or TRBV6-3 and TRBJ1-1; D not resolved. The germline gives CDR1 MNHEY, CDR2 SVGEGT. Trimming removed 3 bases at V and 0 bases at J, with 8 bases between. The CDR3 runs to 14 residues.

This clonotype showed up just a few times. The genes are TRBV12-3 or TRBV12-4 and TRBJ1-4; maybe TRBD1 (6 bases). The V gene lost 6 bases and the J gene lost 8 bases, with 19 bases spanning the gap. The CDR3 extends over 15 amino acids. Written as DNA, the CDR3 is TGTGCCAGCAGCTACAGGGATTCGGGAACCGAAAAACTGTTTTTT. Its translation is CASSYRDSGTEKLFF.

This clonotype was counted a few times. The chain employs TRBV5-1 and TRBJ2-7; a weak D match, TRBD1 (5 bases). This CDR3 contains 17 residues. CDR1 and CDR2 from the germline V gene are SGHRS and YFSETQ. V lost 3 bases and J lost 0, with 19 bases in between. CDR3 DNA sequence: TGCGCCAGCAGCTCGCGACCGCGCCAGGGTGTCTCCTACGAGCAGTACTTC. This gives the protein CASSSRPRQGVSYEQYF.

This chain uses TRBV5-1 with TRBJ2-7; 11 nucleotides line up with TRBD1. Looked up from germline, CDR1 is SGHRS and CDR2 is YFSETQ. Losses at the gene ends were 3 bases for V and 6 bases for J; bases not matched to a gene: 5. The CDR3 is 14 residues long. The CDR3 region is CASSSGQGASEQYF. CDR3 sequence (DNA): TGCGCCAGCAGCTCAGGACAGGGGGCGTCCGAGCAGTACTTC.

The rearrangement uses TRBV12-3 or TRBV12-4 and TRBJ1-2; D is possibly TRBD1 (6 bases). CDR3 length equals 12 residues. V was cut by 7 bases and J by 4 bases, with 10 bases left in between. The CDR3 protein is CASKGGGYGYTF. The CDR3 nucleotides are TGTGCCAGCAAAGGGGGAGGCTATGGCTACACCTTC.

This clonotype was detected a few times. The gene calls are TRBV19 and TRBJ2-7; weak D call: TRBD1 (6 bases). Trimming pared 5 bases from V and 5 bases from J, leaving 13 bases between. This CDR3 has 13 residues. Germline lookup yields CDR1 LNHDA and CDR2 SQIVND (reference sequence). CDR3 coding DNA: TGTGCCAGTAGTTACAGGGATCGAGACGAGCAGTACTTC. Translating it yields CASSYRDRDEQYF.